Reported below is one T cell receptor beta chain. The antigen remains unidentified. The method was immunoSEQ multiplex PCR; TCRdb's version includes in-frame clones alone and lacks a portion of them. Of around 68,000 clones in the sample, around nine tenths are singletons; the top ten hold roughly 2%. The sample is drawn from a study of OX40 agonist ivuxolimab in advanced cancers. Study outcomes and limitations: The authors also found low normalized T-cell clonal expansion in some nonresponders. Antigen specificity was not determined for the expanded peripheral T cells.

This specimen consisted of CD4+ or CD8+ T cells sorted from blood, obtained in a trial of the OX40 agonist ivuxolimab. The sequence derives from an adult with an advanced solid tumor such as melanoma, head and neck, liver or kidney cancer.

The DNA for the CDR3 is TGTGCCAGCAGCCCCGACGGGGTAGCCTATGGCTACACCTTC. Its translation: CASSPDGVAYGYTF. J is TRBJ1-2 and V is TRBV7-2; D ambiguous. V was clipped by 5 bases and J by 4 bases, with 14 bases between them. The CDR3 contains 14 residues. Germline CDR1 SGHTA, CDR2 FQGNSA.